These T cell receptor beta chains were read from a single sample in a study of shared clonotypes between healthy human individuals. Here immunoSEQ multiplex PCR was the method, and the copy in TCRdb shows in-frame clones only, minus some. Among 2 million to 2.5 million clones listed, roughly 93% were seen once. Sequenced sample: naive CD4+ T cells from PBMCs. The receptors stem from a man aged 18 to 29 in good health. Some clones in this sample may be carry-over from other donors' samples. Each CDR3 is given with its conserved first and last residue. The order of the fields is J gene, V gene, CDR3 protein.

J gene: TRBJ1-2; V gene: TRBV7-9; CDR3 protein: CASSLNPSNYGYTF
J gene: TRBJ1-1; V gene: TRBV7-3; CDR3 protein: CASSSQGATEAFF
J gene: TRBJ2-1; V gene: TRBV10-3; CDR3 protein: CAITTSGGYNEQFF
J gene: TRBJ1-3; V gene: TRBV19; CDR3 protein: CASSPLLTGGPSGNTIYF
J gene: TRBJ2-5; V gene: TRBV28; CDR3 protein: CASSPSSGTSGRWTQYF
J gene: TRBJ2-5; V gene: TRBV5-1; CDR3 protein: CASSLPGQETQYF
J gene: TRBJ1-5; V gene: TRBV28; CDR3 protein: CASRSPRSNKGMYQPQHF
J gene: TRBJ1-1; V gene: TRBV6-5; CDR3 protein: CASSYNRGPEAFF
J gene: TRBJ2-1; V gene: TRBV4-3; CDR3 protein: CASSQGTRSYNEQFF
J gene: TRBJ2-1; V gene: TRBV29-1; CDR3 protein: CSVEGRLADYNEQFF
J gene: TRBJ2-1; V gene: TRBV11-1; CDR3 protein: CASSDGQKTYNEQFF
J gene: TRBJ1-1; V gene: TRBV7-6; CDR3 protein: CASSLAGEAFF
J gene: TRBJ2-3; V gene: TRBV5-1; CDR3 protein: CASSTNTDTQYF
J gene: TRBJ2-1; V gene: TRBV18; CDR3 protein: CASSAAGKDNEQFF
J gene: TRBJ2-2; V gene: TRBV9; CDR3 protein: CASSVGQANTGELFF
J gene: TRBJ2-5; V gene: TRBV5-1; CDR3 protein: CASSSRTGTPQETQYF
J gene: TRBJ2-7; V gene: TRBV2; CDR3 protein: CASSEDEGQDTSGAYEQYF
J gene: TRBJ1-6; V gene: TRBV28; CDR3 protein: CASIGPGQGYSPLHF
J gene: TRBJ2-5; V gene: TRBV11-2; CDR3 protein: CASSLRPGTGTQYF
J gene: TRBJ1-1; V gene: TRBV7-9; CDR3 protein: CASSPRFKGAGNTEAFF
J gene: TRBJ2-5; V gene: TRBV28; CDR3 protein: CASSLWYQDLKETQYF